The source of this T cell receptor beta chain is a study of T cells after yellow fever vaccination. Study-level background: Preparation of the low-cell-number fractions used SMART-Seq v4 Ultra Low Input. Study-level findings and limits: The study re-detected most primary-vaccination clones after the booster (96% CD4, approximately 87% CD8). High-abundance clonotypes from the bulk population could contaminate FACS-sorted repertoires.

Universal primer sites and UMIs were introduced during 5'RACE template-switching synthesis of TCR cDNA. One entry per CDR3 protein, called by TCRdb with MiXCR from the 5' RACE reads. The table lists fewer than 650,000 distinct CDR3 sequences, about a fifth of them singletons. This clonotype was counted between two and nine times. Its antigen is undetermined. The junction had 6 bases not matched to a gene; V was cut back by 5 bases and J by 3 bases. Germline CDR1 SGHAT, CDR2 FQDESV (reference sequence). This CDR3 comprises 14 residues. The chain uses TRBV11-1 and TRBJ2-7; TRBD1 matches at 8 bases. The TCR comes from a man between 18 and 29 years old who received the YFV17D yellow fever vaccine. Sequences were derived from PBMCs, sampled 21 days after the first yellow fever vaccination. Written as DNA, the CDR3 is TGTGCCAGCAGCCCGATGACAGGGGTCTACGAGCAGTACTTC. Translating it yields CASSPMTGVYEQYF.